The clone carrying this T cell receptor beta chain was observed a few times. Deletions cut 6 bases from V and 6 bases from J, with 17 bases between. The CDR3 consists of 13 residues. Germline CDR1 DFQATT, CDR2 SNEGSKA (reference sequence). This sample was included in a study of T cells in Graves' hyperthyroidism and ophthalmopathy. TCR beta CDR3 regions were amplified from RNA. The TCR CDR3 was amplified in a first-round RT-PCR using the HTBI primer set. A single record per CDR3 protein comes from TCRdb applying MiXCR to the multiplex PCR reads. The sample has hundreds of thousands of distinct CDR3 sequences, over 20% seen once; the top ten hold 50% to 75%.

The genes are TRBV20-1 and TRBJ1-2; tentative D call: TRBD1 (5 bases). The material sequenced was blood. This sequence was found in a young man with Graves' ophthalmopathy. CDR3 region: CSASSGTGHGYTF. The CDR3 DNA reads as TGCAGTGCGAGTTCAGGGACTGGGCATGGCTACACCTTC.